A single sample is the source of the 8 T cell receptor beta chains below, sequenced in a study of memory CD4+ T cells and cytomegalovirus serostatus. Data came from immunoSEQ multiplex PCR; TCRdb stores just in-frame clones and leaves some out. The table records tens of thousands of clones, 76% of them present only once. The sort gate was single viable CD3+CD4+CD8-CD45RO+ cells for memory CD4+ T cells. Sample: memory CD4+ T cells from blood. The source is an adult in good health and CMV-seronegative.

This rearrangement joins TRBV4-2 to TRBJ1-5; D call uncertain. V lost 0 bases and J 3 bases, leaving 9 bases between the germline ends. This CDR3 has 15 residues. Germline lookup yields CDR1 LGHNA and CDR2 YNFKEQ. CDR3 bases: TGTGCCAGCAGCCAAGAAGGCCAGATCAATCAGCCCCAGCATTTT. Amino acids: CASSQEGQINQPQHF.

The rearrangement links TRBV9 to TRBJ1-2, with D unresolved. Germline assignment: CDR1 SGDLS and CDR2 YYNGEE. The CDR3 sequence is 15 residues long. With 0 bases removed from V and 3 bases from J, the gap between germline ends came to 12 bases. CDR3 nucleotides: TGTGCCAGCAGCGTAGGGGTGACATACGACTATGGCTACACCTTC. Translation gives CASSVGVTYDYGYTF.

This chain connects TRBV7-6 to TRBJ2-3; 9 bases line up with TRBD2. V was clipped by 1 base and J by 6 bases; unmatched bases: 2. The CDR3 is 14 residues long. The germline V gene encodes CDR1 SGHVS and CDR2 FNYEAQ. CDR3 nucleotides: TGTGCCAGCAGCTTAGGGACTAGCGCGGATACGCAGTATTTT. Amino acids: CASSLGTSADTQYF.

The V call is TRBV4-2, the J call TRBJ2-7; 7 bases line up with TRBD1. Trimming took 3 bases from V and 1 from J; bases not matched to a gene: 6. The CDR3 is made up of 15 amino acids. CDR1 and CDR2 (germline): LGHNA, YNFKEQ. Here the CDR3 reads CASSQTGTESYEQYF. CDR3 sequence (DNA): TGTGCCAGCAGCCAGACCGGGACAGAGTCCTACGAGCAGTACTTC.

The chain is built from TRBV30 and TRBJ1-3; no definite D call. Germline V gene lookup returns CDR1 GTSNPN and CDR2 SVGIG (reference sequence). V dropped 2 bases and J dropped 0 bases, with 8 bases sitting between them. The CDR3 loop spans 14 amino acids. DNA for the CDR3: TGTGCCTGGAGTAGGGTATCCTCTGGAAACACCATATATTTT. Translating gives CAWSRVSSGNTIYF.

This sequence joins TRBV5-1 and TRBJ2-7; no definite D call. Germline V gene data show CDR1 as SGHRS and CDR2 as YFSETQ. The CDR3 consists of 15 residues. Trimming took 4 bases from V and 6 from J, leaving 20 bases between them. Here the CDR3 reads CASSLVPWALSEQYF. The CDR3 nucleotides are TGCGCCAGCAGCCTCGTCCCTTGGGCCCTCTCCGAGCAGTACTTC. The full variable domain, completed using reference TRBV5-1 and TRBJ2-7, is KAGVTQTPRYLIKTRGQQVTLSCSPISGHRSVSWYQQTPGQGLQFLFEYFSETQRNKGNFPGRFSGRQFSNSRSEMNVSTLELGDSALYLCASSLVPWALSEQYFGPGTRLTVT.

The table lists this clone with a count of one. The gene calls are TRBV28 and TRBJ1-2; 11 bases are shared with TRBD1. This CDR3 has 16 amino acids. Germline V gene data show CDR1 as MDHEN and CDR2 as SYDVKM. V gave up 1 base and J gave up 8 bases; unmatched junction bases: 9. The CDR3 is CASSLSGTGGLGGYTF. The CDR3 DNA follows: TGTGCCAGCAGTTTATCCGGGACAGGGGGTTTGGGAGGCTACACCTTC.

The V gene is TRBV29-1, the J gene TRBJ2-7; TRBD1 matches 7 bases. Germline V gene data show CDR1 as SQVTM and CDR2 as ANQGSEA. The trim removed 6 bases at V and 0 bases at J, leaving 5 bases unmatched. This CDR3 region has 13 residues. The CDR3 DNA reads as TGCAGCGTCACGGGACAGTACTCCTACGAGCAGTACTTC. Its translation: CSVTGQYSYEQYF.